The 20 T cell receptor beta chains below were found in one sample sequenced in a study of cytomegalovirus exposure and HLA in healthy donors. The assay was immunoSEQ multiplex PCR, and TCRdb's table has in-frame clones only and misses some. In the table there are more than 110,000 clones, roughly four fifths of which are singletons. Sequenced sample: PBMCs. Source of these receptors: a woman in her thirties in good health and CMV-seronegative.

The chain carries TRBV10-1 and TRBJ2-3, with TRBD1 matching 8 bases. The CDR3 has 15 amino acids. The germline CDR1 and CDR2 sequences are WNHNN and SYGVQD (reference sequence). The V segment lost 2 bases and the J segment 3 bases; nucleotides outside the gene matches: 4. In DNA, the CDR3 is TGCGCCAGCAGTGAGGACAGGGGTTCAACAGATACGCAGTATTTT. It specifies CASSEDRGSTDTQYF.

The chain is built from TRBV2 and TRBJ1-6; the D gene is possibly TRBD1 (5 bases). The V end was cut by 2 bases, the J end by 4 bases, with 15 bases between. Germline assignment: CDR1 SNHLY and CDR2 FYNNEI. This CDR3 spans 17 amino acids. CDR3 loop: CASSEWVAGRYNSPLHF. The CDR3 DNA sequence: TGTGCCAGCAGTGAATGGGTGGCAGGGAGGTATAATTCACCCCTCCACTTT. The entire variable domain, with the rest obtained from reference TRBV2 and TRBJ1-6, is as follows: EPEVTQTPSHQVTQMGQEVILRCVPISNHLYFYWYRQILGQKVEFLVSFYNNEISEKSEIFDDQFSVERPDGSNFTLKIRSTKLEDSAMYFCASSEWVAGRYNSPLHFGNGTRLTVT.

The gene calls are TRBV10-2 and TRBJ1-6, with 7 bases lining up with TRBD1. Trimming at V came to 5 bases and at J to 4 bases, leaving 2 bases not matched to a gene. The CDR3 has 14 amino acids. The germline CDR1 and CDR2 sequences are WSHSY and SAAADI. The CDR3 loop is CASSLGQYNSPLHF. In DNA, the CDR3 is TGCGCCAGCAGTCTGGGACAGTATAATTCACCCCTCCACTTT.

This clone has only a few counts. The rearrangement links TRBV19 to TRBJ1-1, with TRBD1 matching over 9 bases. The CDR3 extends over 18 amino acids. V lost 5 bases, J lost 0 bases, and 13 bases stayed unmatched. The germline V gene has CDR1 LNHDA and CDR2 SQIVND (reference sequence). CDR3 sequence reads: CASSLYRGRGRMNTEAFF. The DNA for the CDR3 is TGTGCCAGTAGTTTGTACAGGGGGCGCGGGAGGATGAACACTGAAGCTTTCTTT.

The CDR3 region has the DNA TGTGCCAGTAGTACCCGGACAGGTCGTTCTCTCTCCTACGAGCAGTACTTC. Its translation: CASSTRTGRSLSYEQYF. The chain couples TRBV19 to TRBJ2-7; 7 positions agree with TRBD1. This CDR3 comprises 17 residues. V gave up 4 bases and J gave up 0 bases; unmatched junction bases: 12. Germline V gene lookup returns CDR1 LNHDA and CDR2 SQIVND (reference sequence). The full variable domain, completed using reference TRBV19 and TRBJ2-7, is DGGITQSPKYLFRKEGQNVTLSCEQNLNHDAMYWYRQDPGQGLRLIYYSQIVNDFQKGDIAEGYSVSREKKESFPLTVTSAQKNPTAFYLCASSTRTGRSLSYEQYFGPGTRLTVT.

The chain links TRBV5-1 to TRBJ1-2; a weak D match, TRBD1 (5 bases). The CDR3 length is 16 residues. CDR1 and CDR2 (germline): SGHRS, YFSETQ. Trimming pared 0 bases from V and 4 bases from J, leaving 16 bases between. The CDR3 protein is CASSLGRERRGYGYTF. In DNA form, the CDR3 reads TGCGCCAGCAGCTTGGGCAGGGAACGACGAGGCTATGGCTACACCTTC.

The chain has TRBV9 and TRBJ1-1; D possibly corresponds to TRBD1 (5 bases). The CDR3 has 14 amino acids. Germline V lookup: CDR1 SGDLS, CDR2 YYNGEE. The V gene lost 4 bases and the J gene lost 2 bases, with 12 bases spanning the gap. The CDR3 coding sequence is TGTGCCAGCAGCCCCCGACAGACAAACACTGAAGCTTTCTTT. As protein: CASSPRQTNTEAFF.

The chain joins TRBV6-1 to TRBJ1-1; 7 nucleotides align to TRBD1. Germline V CDR1 and CDR2: MNHNS, SASEGT. CDR3 length: 14 amino acids. The trim removed 4 bases at V and 8 bases at J, leaving 10 bases unmatched. CDR3 residues: CASSAGRDSGEAFF. Here the CDR3 DNA reads TGTGCCAGCAGTGCTGGACGGGACAGTGGAGAAGCTTTCTTT.

The sample holds many counts of this clone. This rearrangement joins TRBV6-1 to TRBJ2-3; 9 bases map to TRBD2. Germline loops: CDR1 MNHNS, CDR2 SASEGT. The V gene end was trimmed by 2 bases and the J gene end by 2 bases; junction bases not matched to a gene: 8. The CDR3 has 17 residues. The chain's CDR3 is CASSEISGGGATDTQYF. In nucleotides, the CDR3 is TGTGCCAGCAGTGAAATAAGTGGCGGGGGGGCCACAGATACGCAGTATTTT.

The rearrangement joins TRBV10-3 to TRBJ1-6, with TRBD1 matching 8 bases. Germline assignment: CDR1 ENHRY and CDR2 SYGVKD. The CDR3 is 15 amino acids. The V gene end was trimmed by 10 bases and the J gene end by 9 bases; junction bases not matched to a gene: 14. CDR3 coding DNA: TGTGCCACCTCAAAATCAACAGGGGGGGGTTCACCCCTCCACTTT. This sequence encodes CATSKSTGGGSPLHF.

J is TRBJ1-2 and V is TRBV7-2; D remains ambiguous. V was pared by 5 bases and J by 8 bases, with 12 bases between. The CDR3 length is 12 residues. In germline, CDR1 is SGHTA, CDR2 FQGNSA. The CDR3 DNA follows: TGTGCCAGCAGCCCCCCGGGGTTGGGCTACACCTTC. It specifies CASSPPGLGYTF.

V usage is TRBV27 and J usage is TRBJ2-3, with D tentatively TRBD2 (7 bases). This CDR3 comprises 13 residues. Looked up from germline, CDR1 is MNHEY and CDR2 is SMNVEV (reference sequence). The V end lost 6 bases, the J end lost 7 bases, and 14 bases lay between the germline ends. DNA for the CDR3: TGTGCCAGCAGAATGGGGGGGGCCTATACGCAGTATTTT. It yields the protein CASRMGGAYTQYF.

The chain couples TRBV13 to TRBJ1-1; no definite D call. The CDR3 length is 12 residues. Germline V CDR1 and CDR2: PRHDT, FYEKMQ (reference sequence). The germline V and J ends were trimmed by 5 bases and 6 bases, with 10 bases remaining between them. The CDR3 protein is CASSLKASEAFF. The CDR3 nucleotides are TGTGCCAGCAGCCTTAAAGCGTCTGAAGCTTTCTTT.

The chain is built from TRBV5-1 and TRBJ2-3, with TRBD2 matching 7 bases. The CDR3 is made up of 16 amino acids. Germline V CDR1 and CDR2: SGHRS, YFSETQ. J lost 2 bases, V lost 0 bases, and 6 bases had no gene match. CDR3 DNA: TGCGCCAGCAGCTTGGCTTCTAGCGGCTACACAGATACGCAGTATTTT. Its protein is CASSLASSGYTDTQYF.

The chain combines TRBV6-5 with TRBJ1-1, with unresolved D. Germline values: CDR1 MNHEY, CDR2 SVGAGI. V was shortened by 2 bases and J by 1 base, with 8 bases between the two germline ends. This CDR3 contains 14 residues. In nucleotides, the CDR3 is TGTGCCAGCAGTTACACACGGAGGAACACTGAAGCTTTCTTT. Its translation: CASSYTRRNTEAFF.

This clone was observed a handful of times. The V call is TRBV18, the J call TRBJ2-7; TRBD2 aligns across 10 bases. Unmatched junction bases numbered 6, after V lost 0 bases and J lost 1 base. Germline CDR1 and CDR2: KGHSH and LQKENI. The CDR3 totals 17 residues. The CDR3 sequence is CASSPPRVAGGSYEQYF. The CDR3 DNA sequence: TGTGCCAGCTCACCACCCCGGGTAGCGGGGGGATCCTACGAGCAGTACTTC.

V gene TRBV6-5 combines with J gene TRBJ2-7; 9 nucleotides line up with TRBD2. Trimming cost V 7 bases and J 4 bases; bases outside gene matches: 5. CDR1 is MNHEY, CDR2 SVGAGI, per germline. CDR3 length: 13 amino acids. The CDR3 spells CASKAGGLYEQYF. CDR3 in DNA: TGTGCCAGCAAAGCGGGGGGACTTTACGAGCAGTACTTC.

The chain couples TRBV4-2 to TRBJ2-1; 10 nucleotides align to TRBD2. V lost 2 bases and J lost 0; bases outside the gene matches: 10. Germline lookup yields CDR1 LGHNA and CDR2 YNFKEQ. The CDR3 extends over 19 amino acids. In DNA, the CDR3 is TGTGCCAGCAGCCAATATCTAGCGGGGGCCGGAAGCTCCTACAATGAGCAGTTCTTC. This sequence encodes CASSQYLAGAGSSYNEQFF.

This clone has a handful of counts. The V gene is TRBV19, the J gene TRBJ1-2; 9 bases align to TRBD1. Germline CDR1 and CDR2: LNHDA and SQIVND (reference sequence). The junction had 8 bases not matched to a gene; V was cut back by 8 bases and J by 4 bases. CDR3 length: 14 amino acids. In nucleotides, the CDR3 is TGTGCCAGTGTCCGGGACAGGGAGACCTATGGCTACACCTTC. This translates into CASVRDRETYGYTF.

The genes are TRBV10-3 and TRBJ1-5; TRBD1 might be the D (6 bases). From germline, CDR1 is ENHRY and CDR2 SYGVKD. The CDR3 is 14 residues long. With 0 bases removed from V and 9 bases from J, the gap between germline ends came to 12 bases. In nucleotides, the CDR3 is TGTGCCATCAGTGAGTCCGGGGGGCCTCGGCCCCAGCATTTT. It encodes CAISESGGPRPQHF.